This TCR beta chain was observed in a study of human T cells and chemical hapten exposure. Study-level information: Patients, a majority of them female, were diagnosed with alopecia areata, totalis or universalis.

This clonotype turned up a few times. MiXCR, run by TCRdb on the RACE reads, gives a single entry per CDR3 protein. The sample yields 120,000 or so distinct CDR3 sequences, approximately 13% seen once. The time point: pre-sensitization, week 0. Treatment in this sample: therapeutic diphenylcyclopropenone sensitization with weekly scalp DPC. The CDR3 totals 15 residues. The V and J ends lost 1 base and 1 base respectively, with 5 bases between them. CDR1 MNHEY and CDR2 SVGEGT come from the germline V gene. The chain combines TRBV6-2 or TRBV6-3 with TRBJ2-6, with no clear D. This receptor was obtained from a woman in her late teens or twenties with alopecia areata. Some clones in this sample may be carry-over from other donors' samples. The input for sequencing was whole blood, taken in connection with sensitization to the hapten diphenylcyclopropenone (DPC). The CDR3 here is CASSYWSSGANVLTF. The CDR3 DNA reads TGTGCCAGCAGTTACTGGAGTTCTGGGGCCAACGTCCTGACTTTC.